This T cell receptor beta chain was obtained from a study of control samples from healthy donors and cancer patients. The V segment lost 6 bases and the J segment 7 bases; nucleotides outside the gene matches: 12. The CDR3 has 14 residues. Germline V lookup: CDR1 SGHDT, CDR2 YYEEEE. Sequencing was performed with immunoSEQ multiplex PCR; in TCRdb, only in-frame clones are kept and a portion is missing. The sample shows roughly 120,000 clones, about 86% of them seen only once. The chain uses TRBV5-6 and TRBJ2-5, with 7 bases fitting TRBD1. Sequencing was performed on blood. This clonotype originated in a young man in good health. The CDR3 reads CASTRTTGAGTQYF. CDR3 sequence (DNA): TGTGCCAGCACCAGAACTACAGGGGCTGGGACCCAGTACTTC.